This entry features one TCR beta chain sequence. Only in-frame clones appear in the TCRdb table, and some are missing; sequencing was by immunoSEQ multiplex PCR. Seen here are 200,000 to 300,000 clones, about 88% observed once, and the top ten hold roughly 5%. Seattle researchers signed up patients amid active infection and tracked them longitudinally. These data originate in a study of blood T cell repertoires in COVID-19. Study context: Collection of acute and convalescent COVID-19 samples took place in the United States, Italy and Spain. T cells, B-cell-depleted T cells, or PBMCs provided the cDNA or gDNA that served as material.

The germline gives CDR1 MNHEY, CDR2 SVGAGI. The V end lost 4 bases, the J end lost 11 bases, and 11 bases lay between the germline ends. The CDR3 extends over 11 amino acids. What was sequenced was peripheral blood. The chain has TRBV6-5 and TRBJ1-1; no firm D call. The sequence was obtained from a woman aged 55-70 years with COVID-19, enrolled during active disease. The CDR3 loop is CASSLGVSAFF. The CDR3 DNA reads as TGTGCCAGCAGTTTGGGCGTATCGGCTTTCTTT.